The source of this TCR beta chain is a study of shared clonotypes between healthy human individuals. This clone was detected only once. The method was immunoSEQ multiplex PCR; TCRdb's version includes in-frame clones alone and lacks a portion of them. The sample includes 2,500,000 or so clones, about 92% seen only once; the top ten take roughly 0.13%. V lost 0 bases to trimming and J lost 0 bases; unmatched junction nucleotides: 12. The CDR3 consists of 20 residues. Germline V CDR1 and CDR2: LGHNA, YSLEER. The TCR originated in a man between 18 and 35 years old in good health. The chain recombines TRBV4-3 with TRBJ2-1; 9 nucleotides line up with TRBD2. The sequencing sample was made of naive CD4+ T cells sorted from blood. Subset described: CD45RA+ positively selected. CDR3 nucleotides: TGCGCCAGCAGCCAAGATGTATCAACTAGCGGGTGGGGCTCCTACAATGAGCAGTTCTTC. It yields the protein CASSQDVSTSGWGSYNEQFF.